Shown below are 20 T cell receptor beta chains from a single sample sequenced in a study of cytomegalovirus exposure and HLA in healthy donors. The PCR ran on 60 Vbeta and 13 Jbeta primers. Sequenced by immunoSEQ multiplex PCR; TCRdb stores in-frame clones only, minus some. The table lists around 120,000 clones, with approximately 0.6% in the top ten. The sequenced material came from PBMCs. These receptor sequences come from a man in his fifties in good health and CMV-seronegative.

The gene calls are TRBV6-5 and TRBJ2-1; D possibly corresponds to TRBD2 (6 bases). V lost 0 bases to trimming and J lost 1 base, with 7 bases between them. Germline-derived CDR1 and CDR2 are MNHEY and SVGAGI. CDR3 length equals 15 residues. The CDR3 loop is CASSYSGLSYNEQFF. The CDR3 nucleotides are TGTGCCAGCAGTTACTCGGGACTTTCCTACAATGAGCAGTTCTTC.

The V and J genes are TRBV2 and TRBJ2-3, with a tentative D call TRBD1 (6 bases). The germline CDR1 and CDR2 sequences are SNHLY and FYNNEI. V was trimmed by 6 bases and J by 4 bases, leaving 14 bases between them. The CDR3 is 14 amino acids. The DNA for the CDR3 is TGTGCCAGCAGCCCCAGGGGTGTTGCAGATACGCAGTATTTT. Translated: CASSPRGVADTQYF.

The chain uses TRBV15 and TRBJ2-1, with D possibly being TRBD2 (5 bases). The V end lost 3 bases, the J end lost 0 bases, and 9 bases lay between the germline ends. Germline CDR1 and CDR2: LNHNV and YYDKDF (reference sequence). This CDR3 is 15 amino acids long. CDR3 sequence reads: CATSRDSSSYNEQFF. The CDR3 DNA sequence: TGTGCCACCAGCAGGGACTCCAGCTCCTACAATGAGCAGTTCTTC.

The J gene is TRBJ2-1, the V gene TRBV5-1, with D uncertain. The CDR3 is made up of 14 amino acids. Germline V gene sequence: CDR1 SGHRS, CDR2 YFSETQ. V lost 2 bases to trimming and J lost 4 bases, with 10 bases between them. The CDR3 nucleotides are TGCGCCAGCAGCTTTGGCGGAACTTACAATGAGCAGTTCTTC. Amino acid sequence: CASSFGGTYNEQFF.

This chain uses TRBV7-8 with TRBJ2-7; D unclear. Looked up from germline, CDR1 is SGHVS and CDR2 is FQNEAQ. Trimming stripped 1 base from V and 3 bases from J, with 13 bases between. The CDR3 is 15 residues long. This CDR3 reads CASSLVSGTNYEQYF. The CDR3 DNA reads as TGTGCCAGCAGCTTAGTGTCAGGAACAAACTACGAGCAGTACTTC.

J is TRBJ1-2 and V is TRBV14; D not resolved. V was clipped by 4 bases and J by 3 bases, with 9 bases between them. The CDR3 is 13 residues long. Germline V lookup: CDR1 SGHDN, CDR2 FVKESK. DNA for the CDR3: TGTGCCAGCAGCCCAAGTCGGGACTATGGCTACACCTTC. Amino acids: CASSPSRDYGYTF.

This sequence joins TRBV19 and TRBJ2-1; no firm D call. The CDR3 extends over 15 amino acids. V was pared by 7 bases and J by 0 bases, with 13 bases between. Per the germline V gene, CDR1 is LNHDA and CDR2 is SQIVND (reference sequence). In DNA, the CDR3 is TGTGCCAGTAACTCTGGAGATAGCTCCTACAATGAGCAGTTCTTC. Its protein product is CASNSGDSSYNEQFF.

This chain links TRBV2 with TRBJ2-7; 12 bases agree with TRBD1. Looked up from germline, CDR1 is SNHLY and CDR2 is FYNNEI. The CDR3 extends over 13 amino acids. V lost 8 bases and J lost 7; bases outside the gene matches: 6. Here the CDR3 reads CASGGTGGNEQYF. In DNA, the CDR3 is TGTGCCAGCGGTGGGACAGGGGGCAATGAGCAGTACTTC.

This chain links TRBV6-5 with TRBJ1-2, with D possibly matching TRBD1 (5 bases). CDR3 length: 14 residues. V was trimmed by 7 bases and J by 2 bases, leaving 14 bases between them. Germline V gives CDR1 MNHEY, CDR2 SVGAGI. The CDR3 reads CASTKLGVNYGYTF. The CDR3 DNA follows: TGTGCCAGCACCAAGTTAGGGGTAAACTATGGCTACACCTTC.

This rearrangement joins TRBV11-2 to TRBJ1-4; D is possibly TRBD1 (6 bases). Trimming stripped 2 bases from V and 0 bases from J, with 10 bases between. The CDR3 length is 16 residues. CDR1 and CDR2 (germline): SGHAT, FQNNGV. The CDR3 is CASSLQGSATNEKLFF. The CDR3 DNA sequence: TGTGCCAGCAGCTTACAGGGGAGTGCAACTAATGAAAAACTGTTTTTT.

The CDR3: CASSTPEGAGGYTF. DNA of the CDR3: TGCGCCAGCAGCACGCCTGAGGGGGCGGGTGGCTACACCTTC. This rearrangement joins TRBV5-1 to TRBJ1-2; 7 positions match TRBD1. Germline trimming cut 4 bases from V and 7 bases from J; bases unmatched to any gene: 10. Germline CDR1 is SGHRS and CDR2 is YFSETQ. The CDR3 is made up of 14 amino acids.

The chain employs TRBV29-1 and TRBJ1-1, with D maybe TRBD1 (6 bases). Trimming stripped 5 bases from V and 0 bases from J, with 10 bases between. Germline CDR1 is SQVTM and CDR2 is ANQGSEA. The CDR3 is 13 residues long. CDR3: CSVTGQMNTEAFF. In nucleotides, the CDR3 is TGCAGCGTTACTGGACAGATGAACACTGAAGCTTTCTTT. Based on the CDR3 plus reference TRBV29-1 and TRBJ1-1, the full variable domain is SAVISQKPSRDICQRGTSLTIQCQVDSQVTMMFWYRQQPGQSLTLIATANQGSEATYESGFVIDKFPISRPNLTFSTLTVSNMSPEDSSIYLCSVTGQMNTEAFFGQGTRLTVV.

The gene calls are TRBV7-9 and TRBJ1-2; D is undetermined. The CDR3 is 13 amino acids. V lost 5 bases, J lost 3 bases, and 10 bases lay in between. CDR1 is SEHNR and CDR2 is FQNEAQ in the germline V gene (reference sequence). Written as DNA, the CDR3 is TGTGCCAGCAGCCCCGTCGAGGACTATGGCTACACCTTC. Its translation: CASSPVEDYGYTF.

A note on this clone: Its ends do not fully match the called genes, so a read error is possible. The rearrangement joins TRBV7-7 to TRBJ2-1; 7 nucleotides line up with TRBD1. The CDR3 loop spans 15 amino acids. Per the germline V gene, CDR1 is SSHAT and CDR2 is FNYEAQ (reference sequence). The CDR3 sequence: CASSPGQNSYNEQFF. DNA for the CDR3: TGTGCTAGCAGCCCGGGACAGAACTCCTACAATGAGCAGTTCTTC.

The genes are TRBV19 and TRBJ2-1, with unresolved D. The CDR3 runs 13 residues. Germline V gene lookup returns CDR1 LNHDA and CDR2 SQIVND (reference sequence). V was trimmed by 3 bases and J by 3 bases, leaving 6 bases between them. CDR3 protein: CASSIPYYNEQFF. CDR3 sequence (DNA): TGTGCCAGTAGTATCCCCTACTACAATGAGCAGTTCTTC.

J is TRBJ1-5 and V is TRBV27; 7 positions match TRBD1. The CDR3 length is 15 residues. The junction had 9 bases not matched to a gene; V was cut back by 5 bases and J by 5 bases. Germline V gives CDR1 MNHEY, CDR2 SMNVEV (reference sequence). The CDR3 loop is CASSPLGQFYQPQHF. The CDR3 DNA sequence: TGTGCCAGCAGTCCGTTGGGACAGTTCTATCAGCCCCAGCATTTT.

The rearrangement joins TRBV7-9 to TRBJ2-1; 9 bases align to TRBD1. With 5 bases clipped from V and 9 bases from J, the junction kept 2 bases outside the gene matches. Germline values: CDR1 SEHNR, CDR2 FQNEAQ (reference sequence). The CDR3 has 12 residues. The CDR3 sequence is CASSGTGSEQFF. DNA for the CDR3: TGTGCCAGCAGCGGGACAGGGAGTGAGCAGTTCTTC.

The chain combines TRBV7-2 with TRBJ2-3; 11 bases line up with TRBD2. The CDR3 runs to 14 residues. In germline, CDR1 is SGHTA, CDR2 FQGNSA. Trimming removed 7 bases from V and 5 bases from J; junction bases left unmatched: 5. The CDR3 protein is CASTLLAGEDTQYF. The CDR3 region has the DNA TGTGCCAGCACCCTACTAGCGGGGGAAGATACGCAGTATTTT.

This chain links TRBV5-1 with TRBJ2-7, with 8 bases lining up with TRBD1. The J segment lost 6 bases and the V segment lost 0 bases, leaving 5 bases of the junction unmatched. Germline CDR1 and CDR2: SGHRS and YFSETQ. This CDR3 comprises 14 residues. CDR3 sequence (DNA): TGCGCCAGCAGCTTGGGGACAGGGCTTTTCGAGCAGTACTTC. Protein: CASSLGTGLFEQYF.

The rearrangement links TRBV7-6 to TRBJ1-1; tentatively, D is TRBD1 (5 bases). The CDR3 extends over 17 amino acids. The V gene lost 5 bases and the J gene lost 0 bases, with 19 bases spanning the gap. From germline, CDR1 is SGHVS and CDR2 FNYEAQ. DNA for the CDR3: TGTGCCAGCAGCCCCCGACCGGGACTCAACATGAACACTGAAGCTTTCTTT. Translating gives CASSPRPGLNMNTEAFF.